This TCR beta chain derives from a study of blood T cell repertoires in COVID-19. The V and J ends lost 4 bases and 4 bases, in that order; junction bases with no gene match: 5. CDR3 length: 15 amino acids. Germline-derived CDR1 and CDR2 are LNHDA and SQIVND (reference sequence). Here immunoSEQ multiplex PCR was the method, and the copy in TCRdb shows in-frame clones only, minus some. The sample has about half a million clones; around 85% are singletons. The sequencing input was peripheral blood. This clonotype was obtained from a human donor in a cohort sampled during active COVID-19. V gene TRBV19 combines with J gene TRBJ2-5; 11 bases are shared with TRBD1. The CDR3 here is CASSTRTGGRETQYF. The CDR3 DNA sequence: TGTGCCAGTAGTACCAGGACAGGGGGCCGAGAGACCCAGTACTTC.